One TCR beta chain is described in this entry. This CDR3 has 14 amino acids. The V gene end was trimmed by 6 bases and the J gene end by 4 bases; junction bases not matched to a gene: 6. Germline V gene data show CDR1 as SEHNR and CDR2 as FQNEAQ (reference sequence). Here immunoSEQ multiplex PCR was the method, and the copy in TCRdb shows in-frame clones only, minus some. The sample includes about 62,000 clones, more than 60% of them seen just once. This sample was taken from a study of blood T cell repertoires in COVID-19. As for the study in general: There were acute and convalescent COVID-19 samples, and they came from the United States, Italy and Spain.

Sequenced material: peripheral blood. This clonotype was sampled from a man aged 55 to 70 with acute or convalescent COVID-19. This chain joins TRBV7-9 and TRBJ2-1; the match to TRBD2 covers 7 bases. CDR3 sequence (DNA): TGTGCCAGCAGGAGGGCTAGCGGATACAATGAGCAGTTCTTC. Its protein product is CASRRASGYNEQFF.